The next 24 T cell receptor beta chains were all read from a single sample in a study of blood T cell repertoires in COVID-19. Profiling relied on immunoSEQ multiplex PCR, and the TCRdb table lists in-frame clones only, not all of them. Of about 200,000 clones listed, around 90% are singletons. The sequenced sample consisted of peripheral blood. These TCRs come from a man in his fifties or sixties with acute or convalescent COVID-19.

The J gene is TRBJ2-3, the V gene TRBV7-8, with D tentatively TRBD1 (6 bases). Per germline, CDR1 SGHVS and CDR2 FQNEAQ. The CDR3 is 15 amino acids. Trimming shortened V by 4 bases and J by 0 bases, and 11 bases separated the two germline ends. The CDR3 bases are TGTGCCAGCAGCTGGGACATTCTTAGCACAGATACGCAGTATTTT. Amino acids: CASSWDILSTDTQYF. Supplemented by reference TRBV7-8 and TRBJ2-3, the full variable domain reads GAGVSQSPRYKVAKRGQDVALRCDPISGHVSLFWYQQALGQGPEFLTYFQNEAQLDKSGLPSDRFFAERPEGSVSTLKIQRTQQEDSAVYLCASSWDILSTDTQYFGPGTRLTVL.

J is TRBJ2-1 and V is TRBV6-5, with D maybe TRBD2 (6 bases). Trimming stripped 6 bases from V and 3 bases from J, with 12 bases between. The CDR3 covers 14 residues. Germline CDR1 and CDR2: MNHEY and SVGAGI. CDR3 sequence (DNA): TGTGCCAGCAGCCGCCGGGACTTCTACAATGAGCAGTTCTTC. It is translated as CASSRRDFYNEQFF.

The chain combines TRBV28 with TRBJ1-1; D unresolved. Germline V CDR1 and CDR2: MDHEN, SYDVKM. The CDR3 covers 14 residues. Trimming took 8 bases from V and 5 from J, leaving 18 bases between them. The DNA of the CDR3 is TGTGCCAGCCTTATAGGACGCCCGGGGACTGAAGCTTTCTTT. Translated: CASLIGRPGTEAFF.

This clone occurred once. The chain joins TRBV27 to TRBJ1-2; D possibly corresponds to TRBD1 (5 bases). The CDR3 totals 16 residues. Germline lookup yields CDR1 MNHEY and CDR2 SMNVEV (reference sequence). The ends were cut back, 8 bases at V and 6 bases at J, with 25 bases in the middle. Written as DNA, the CDR3 is TGTGCCAGCGGGTACCCTCACGCAAGTGGAGGGGATGGCTACACCTTC. It translates to CASGYPHASGGDGYTF.

J is TRBJ2-3 and V is TRBV11-2, with D hard to call. The length of the CDR3 is 15 residues. The germline CDR1 and CDR2 sequences are SGHAT and FQNNGV. Trimming left V 0 bases short and J 0 bases short, with 7 bases between. The CDR3 region has the DNA TGTGCCAGCAGCTTAGATCCGTATAGCACAGATACGCAGTATTTT. It codes for CASSLDPYSTDTQYF.

The rearrangement links TRBV10-2 to TRBJ1-1; D gene unclear. V was cut by 8 bases and J by 7 bases, with 23 bases left in between. CDR1 is WSHSY and CDR2 is SAAADI in the germline V gene. The CDR3 loop spans 15 amino acids. The CDR3 is CASLFGKHGGNEAFF. The CDR3 region has the DNA TGCGCCAGCTTATTTGGGAAGCACGGAGGGAATGAAGCTTTCTTT.

The V and J genes are TRBV29-1 and TRBJ1-5; 7 bases line up with TRBD1. The CDR3 consists of 14 residues. V lost 6 bases, J lost 5 bases, and 10 bases stayed unmatched. Germline V CDR1 and CDR2: SQVTM, ANQGSEA. The CDR3 is CSVTITGADQPQHF. Here the CDR3 DNA reads TGCAGCGTCACAATTACAGGGGCCGATCAGCCCCAGCATTTT.

The rearrangement uses TRBV7-2 and TRBJ2-7, with 10 positions matching TRBD2. The ends lost 0 bases at V and 4 bases at J; junction bases unmatched: 6. Germline loops: CDR1 SGHTA, CDR2 FQGNSA. This CDR3 contains 16 residues. CDR3 loop: CASSLAPGLAIYEQYF. CDR3 bases: TGTGCCAGCAGCTTAGCTCCGGGACTAGCGATATACGAGCAGTACTTC. Full variable domain (outside the CDR3, taken from reference TRBV7-2 and TRBJ2-7): GAGVSQSPSNKVTEKGKDVELRCDPISGHTALYWYRQSLGQGLEFLIYFQGNSAPDKSGLPSDRFSAERTGGSVSTLTIQRTQQEDSAVYLCASSLAPGLAIYEQYFGPGTRLTVT.

The V gene is TRBV5-1, the J gene TRBJ2-7; TRBD1 aligns across 7 bases. CDR1 is SGHRS, CDR2 YFSETQ, per germline. The V gene end was trimmed by 5 bases and the J gene end by 8 bases; junction bases not matched to a gene: 4. This CDR3 comprises 11 residues. The CDR3 reads CASSSQGKQYF. The CDR3 region has the DNA TGCGCCAGCAGTTCACAGGGGAAGCAGTACTTC.

Within the sample, this clone is medium-sized. This chain links TRBV4-1 with TRBJ1-4; unclear D gene. This CDR3 has 12 amino acids. Germline values: CDR1 MGHRA, CDR2 YSYEKL. V was clipped by 3 bases and J by 6 bases, with 5 bases between them. This CDR3 reads CASSHIDEKLFF. DNA of the CDR3: TGCGCCAGCAGCCATATTGATGAAAAACTGTTTTTT.

The V and J genes are TRBV15 and TRBJ2-5; 10 nucleotides match TRBD1. Germline-derived CDR1 and CDR2 are LNHNV and YYDKDF (reference sequence). The CDR3 runs to 16 residues. The V segment lost 5 bases and the J segment 5 bases; nucleotides outside the gene matches: 11. The CDR3 spells CATSRKRQGAGETQYF. CDR3 DNA sequence: TGTGCCACCAGCCGTAAACGACAGGGGGCAGGGGAGACCCAGTACTTC.

The chain links TRBV7-2 to TRBJ2-1, with 14 bases lining up with TRBD2. The CDR3 extends over 21 amino acids. V dropped 0 bases and J dropped 0; count of bases not matched to a gene: 10. The V gene's germline CDR1 is SGHTA and CDR2 FQGNSA. CDR3 protein: CASSLADGGLAGDSSYNEQFF. DNA of the CDR3: TGTGCCAGCAGCTTAGCGGATGGGGGACTAGCGGGAGATAGCTCCTACAATGAGCAGTTCTTC.

This clone was counted once. In nucleotides, the CDR3 is TGTGCCAGCAGTCCAAGGCTGTTGACTCATACGCAGTATTTT. Translation: CASSPRLLTHTQYF. This chain links TRBV28 with TRBJ2-3; D is unclear. Germline V CDR1 and CDR2: MDHEN, SYDVKM. The CDR3 covers 14 residues. Trimming stripped 5 bases from V and 7 bases from J, with 16 bases between. Drawing the rest from reference TRBV28 and TRBJ2-3, the complete variable domain is DVKVTQSSRYLVKRTGEKVFLECVQDMDHENMFWYRQDPGLGLRLIYFSYDVKMKEKGDIPEGYSVSREKKERFSLILESASTNQTSMYLCASSPRLLTHTQYFGPGTRLTVL.

The J gene is TRBJ2-1, the V gene TRBV10-2, with D possibly TRBD2 on 6 matching bases. In germline, CDR1 is WSHSY, CDR2 SAAADI. This CDR3 is 17 amino acids long. Trimming stripped 7 bases from V and 4 bases from J, with 23 bases between. CDR3 DNA: TGCGCCAGCACTACAGGCGGAGGGCCCTTCGATTACAATGAGCAGTTCTTC. It translates to CASTTGGGPFDYNEQFF.

The gene calls are TRBV5-6 and TRBJ2-5; TRBD2 aligns across 14 bases. The CDR3 covers 19 residues. Looked up from germline, CDR1 is SGHDT and CDR2 is YYEEEE. Trimming cost V 4 bases and J 4 bases; bases outside gene matches: 15. The CDR3 nucleotides read TGTGCCAGCAGCGTGGGACTAGCGGGGGTTTTAGTCGGCGCAGAGACCCAGTACTTC. It codes for CASSVGLAGVLVGAETQYF.

The CDR3 sequence is CASSLEGGINTDTQYF. The CDR3, as DNA: TGTGCCAGCAGCTTAGAGGGCGGGATAAACACAGATACGCAGTATTTT. V gene TRBV7-8 combines with J gene TRBJ2-3; perhaps TRBD2 as D (6 bases). V was shortened by 1 base and J by 2 bases, with 13 bases between the two germline ends. This CDR3 spans 16 amino acids. In germline, CDR1 is SGHVS, CDR2 FQNEAQ.

The CDR3, as DNA: TGTGCCAGCAGCTTCGGACTAGTCAATGAGCAGTTCTTC. Protein sequence: CASSFGLVNEQFF. This chain links TRBV7-8 with TRBJ2-1, with 7 bases that match TRBD2. The junction had 2 bases not matched to a gene; V was cut back by 3 bases and J by 6 bases. Germline loops: CDR1 SGHVS, CDR2 FQNEAQ. This CDR3 comprises 13 residues. Looking up the rest from reference TRBV7-8 and TRBJ2-1 gives the full variable domain: GAGVSQSPRYKVAKRGQDVALRCDPISGHVSLFWYQQALGQGPEFLTYFQNEAQLDKSGLPSDRFFAERPEGSVSTLKIQRTQQEDSAVYLCASSFGLVNEQFFGPGTRLTVL.

This clone was found once. The chain combines TRBV15 with TRBJ1-2; D unresolved. Trimming took 0 bases from V and 1 from J, leaving 9 bases between them. CDR3 size: 15 residues. Germline V lookup: CDR1 LNHNV, CDR2 YYDKDF (reference sequence). The CDR3 DNA is TGTGCCACCAGCAGAGATTTGAAGAGTAACTATGGCTACACCTTC. Residues: CATSRDLKSNYGYTF. Drawing the rest from reference TRBV15 and TRBJ1-2, the complete variable domain is DAMVIQNPRYQVTQFGKPVTLSCSQTLNHNVMYWYQQKSSQAPKLLFHYYDKDFNNEADTPDNFQSRRPNTSFCFLDIRSPGLGDTAMYLCATSRDLKSNYGYTFGSGTRLTVV.

This chain links TRBV5-4 with TRBJ2-2, with TRBD1 matching 8 bases. Germline values: CDR1 SGHNT, CDR2 YYREEE (reference sequence). The CDR3 loop spans 17 amino acids. V shed 3 bases, J shed 6 bases, and the junction held 13 bases outside the gene matches. In DNA form, the CDR3 reads TGTGCCAGCAGCTCAGGAGGACAGGGAGGTCTCGCCGGGGAGCTGTTTTTT. Protein product: CASSSGGQGGLAGELFF.

In DNA form, the CDR3 reads TGTGCCAGCAGTCGGGCGATCAGGGTTGGCTACACCTTC. This gives the protein CASSRAIRVGYTF. The J gene is TRBJ1-2, the V gene TRBV6-5; tentatively, D is TRBD1 (5 bases). V was cut by 5 bases and J by 7 bases, with 14 bases left in between. The germline V gene has CDR1 MNHEY and CDR2 SVGAGI. The CDR3 spans 13 residues.

The chain combines TRBV27 with TRBJ2-1, with 13 bases fitting TRBD2. Germline V lookup: CDR1 MNHEY, CDR2 SMNVEV (reference sequence). V gave up 5 bases and J gave up 9 bases; unmatched junction bases: 13. The CDR3 consists of 17 residues. CDR3 DNA: TGTGCCAGCAGTCGGCCTAAGGGGACTAGCGGGAAACGTGAGCAGTTCTTC. It specifies CASSRPKGTSGKREQFF.

The chain combines TRBV27 with TRBJ1-2; D uncertain. The CDR3 has 13 residues. The V gene's germline CDR1 is MNHEY and CDR2 SMNVEV (reference sequence). Trimming cost V 0 bases and J 7 bases, with 9 bases left between them. CDR3 sequence: CASSLSWTGGYTF. The CDR3 DNA reads as TGTGCCAGCAGTTTATCGTGGACTGGTGGCTACACCTTC.

The chain links TRBV29-1 to TRBJ2-7, with 7 bases matching TRBD1. With 4 bases clipped from V and 3 bases from J, the junction kept 6 bases outside the gene matches. The CDR3 has 13 amino acids. Germline V CDR1 and CDR2: SQVTM, ANQGSEA. The CDR3: CSVGAGGFYEQYF. For the CDR3, the DNA is TGCAGCGTTGGCGCAGGGGGTTTCTACGAGCAGTACTTC.

The chain couples TRBV9 to TRBJ2-2; 11 bases match TRBD2. Germline-derived CDR1 and CDR2 are SGDLS and YYNGEE. The CDR3 consists of 16 residues. The J segment lost 3 bases and the V segment lost 2 bases, leaving 3 bases of the junction unmatched. CDR3 coding DNA: TGTGCCAGCAGCGTGGGACTAGCGGTTTACACCGGGGAGCTGTTTTTT. It is translated as CASSVGLAVYTGELFF. Looking up the rest from reference TRBV9 and TRBJ2-2 gives the full variable domain: DSGVTQTPKHLITATGQRVTLRCSPRSGDLSVYWYQQSLDQGLQFLIQYYNGEERAKGNILERFSAQQFPDLHSELNLSSLELGDSALYFCASSVGLAVYTGELFFGEGSRLTVL.